This paragraph covers one TCR beta chain sequence. This specimen belongs to a study of shared clonotypes between healthy human individuals. Trimming stripped 6 bases from V and 0 bases from J, with 12 bases between. This CDR3 has 16 amino acids. CDR1 LNHDA and CDR2 SQIVND come from the germline V gene (reference sequence). Clones were read by immunoSEQ multiplex PCR, and TCRdb kept only the in-frame ones, dropping some. This table has about 600,000 clones, more than 95% appearing once. Sequenced material: naive CD4+ T cells sorted from blood. Subset reported: CD45RA+ positively selected. The sequence came from a woman in her twenties or thirties in good health. The chain employs TRBV19 and TRBJ2-6; D may match TRBD1 or TRBD2 (5 bases each). As DNA, the CDR3 is TGTGCCAGTAGCCGCCAGAGGGGCTCTGGGGCCAACGTCCTGACTTTC. Amino acids: CASSRQRGSGANVLTF.